Described below is a single TCR beta chain sequence and its context. What it binds is unknown. This entry comes from a study of T cell responses to AZD1222 COVID-19 vaccine. Sequenced by immunoSEQ multiplex PCR; TCRdb stores in-frame clones only, minus some. Seen here are 120,000 to 150,000 clones, around 90% observed once, and the top ten hold 1.9%. Study-level points and caveats: Regions 160-218 and 743-854 dominated among vaccine-associated CD4 TCRs spanning spike.

V was trimmed by 7 bases and J by 0 bases, leaving 13 bases between them. The CDR3 spans 15 residues. Germline V gene data show CDR1 as SNHLY and CDR2 as FYNNEI. The sequence was obtained from an adult who received the AZD1222 COVID-19 vaccine. The rearrangement uses TRBV2 and TRBJ1-5; the D is unclear. The material sequenced was peripheral blood, taken 28 days after the second AZD1222 dose. The CDR3 loop reads CASKGGSYSNQPQHF. Written as DNA, the CDR3 is TGTGCCAGCAAGGGAGGTAGCTATAGCAATCAGCCCCAGCATTTT.